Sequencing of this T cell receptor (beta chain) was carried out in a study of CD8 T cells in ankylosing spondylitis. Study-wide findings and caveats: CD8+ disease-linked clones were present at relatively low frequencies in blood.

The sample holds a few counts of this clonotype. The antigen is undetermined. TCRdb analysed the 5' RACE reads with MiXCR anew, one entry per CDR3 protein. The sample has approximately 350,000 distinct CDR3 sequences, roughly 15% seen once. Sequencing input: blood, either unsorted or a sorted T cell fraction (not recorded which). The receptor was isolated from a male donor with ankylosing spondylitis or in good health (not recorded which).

The CDR3 sequence: CASGRTGDTGELFF. DNA for the CDR3: TGCGCCAGCGGCAGGACAGGGGACACCGGGGAGCTGTTTTTT. The chain carries TRBV5-1 and TRBJ2-2; 9 nucleotides agree with TRBD1. V was clipped by 7 bases and J by 3 bases; unmatched bases: 4. Looked up from germline, CDR1 is SGHRS and CDR2 is YFSETQ. The CDR3 extends over 14 amino acids.